Presented here are 20 T cell receptor beta chains from one specimen sequenced in a study of T cells after yellow fever vaccination. TCRdb itself ran the 5' RACE reads through MiXCR, one entry per CDR3 protein. This sample has a few hundred thousand distinct CDR3 sequences, with about 9.5% found just once. The material sequenced was PBMCs, taken on the day of the first yellow fever vaccination. These receptor sequences come from a man aged 18-30 years who received the YFV17D yellow fever vaccine.

The table lists this clonotype with many counts. The chain is built from TRBV30 and TRBJ1-1; D call uncertain. V dropped 4 bases and J dropped 11 bases, with 17 bases sitting between them. CDR1 and CDR2 (germline): GTSNPN, SVGIG (reference sequence). The CDR3 totals 12 residues. The CDR3 nucleotides are TGTGCCTGGACGAGCGTGGCAGGCTTGGCTTTCTTT. It encodes CAWTSVAGLAFF.

This clonotype was seen at least ten times. J is TRBJ2-1 and V is TRBV11-2; 12 nucleotides match TRBD1. The CDR3 extends over 14 amino acids. Per the germline V gene, CDR1 is SGHAT and CDR2 is FQNNGV. With 4 bases clipped from V and 12 bases from J, the junction kept 7 bases outside the gene matches. The CDR3: CASSSGTGGFGQFF. The CDR3 DNA follows: TGTGCCAGCAGCTCGGGGACAGGGGGCTTTGGGCAGTTCTTC.

This clonotype was seen a handful of times. V and J are TRBV6-1 and TRBJ1-5; D is uncertain. V lost 4 bases to trimming and J lost 7 bases, with 14 bases between them. The CDR3 loop spans 14 amino acids. Looked up from germline, CDR1 is MNHNS and CDR2 is SASEGT. This CDR3 is CASSVQDSVQPQHF. The DNA of the CDR3 is TGTGCCAGCAGTGTCCAAGATTCCGTCCAGCCCCAGCATTTT.

J is TRBJ2-3 and V is TRBV2, with 7 bases fitting TRBD2. The V gene end was trimmed by 7 bases and the J gene end by 2 bases; junction bases not matched to a gene: 6. The length of the CDR3 is 14 residues. Germline CDR1 is SNHLY and CDR2 is FYNNEI. CDR3 nucleotides: TGTGCCAGCAAGGCTAGCGGCCCCACAGATACGCAGTATTTT. Translating gives CASKASGPTDTQYF.

Only a few counts were recorded for this clonotype. This chain joins TRBV28 and TRBJ2-5; no definite D call. In germline, CDR1 is MDHEN, CDR2 SYDVKM. The CDR3 extends over 13 amino acids. Trimming shortened V by 5 bases and J by 5 bases, and 12 bases separated the two germline ends. CDR3 nucleotides: TGTGCCAGCAGTCCATCTTTTGGGGAGACCCAGTACTTC. Translation: CASSPSFGETQYF. Complete variable domain (other parts from reference TRBV28 and TRBJ2-5): DVKVTQSSRYLVKRTGEKVFLECVQDMDHENMFWYRQDPGLGLRLIYFSYDVKMKEKGDIPEGYSVSREKKERFSLILESASTNQTSMYLCASSPSFGETQYFGPGTRLLVL.

This clonotype has at least ten counts. Here the CDR3 DNA reads TGTGCCAGCAGCCAGGGTGGGGGGGCCAGAGCTAAAGAGCAGTTCTTC. Protein sequence: CASSQGGGARAKEQFF. The chain couples TRBV3-1 to TRBJ2-1; a possible D gene is TRBD2 (7 bases). This CDR3 is built from 16 residues. Germline V gives CDR1 LGHDT, CDR2 YNNKEL (reference sequence). The V end was cut by 3 bases, the J end by 10 bases, with 22 bases between.

This clonotype was counted only a few times. This rearrangement joins TRBV20-1 to TRBJ2-1, with D tentatively TRBD2 (6 bases). Trimming removed 3 bases at V and 9 bases at J, with 9 bases between. Germline V lookup: CDR1 DFQATT, CDR2 SNEGSKA (reference sequence). This CDR3 region has 11 residues. CDR3 in DNA: TGCAGTGCTAGCGCGGGGCTTGAGCAGTTCTTC. Protein: CSASAGLEQFF.

This clonotype was seen more than once but under ten times. This chain connects TRBV5-1 to TRBJ2-3, with TRBD2 matching over 7 bases. There are 14 residues in the CDR3. Trimming removed 5 bases from V and 2 bases from J; junction bases left unmatched: 5. Germline V gives CDR1 SGHRS, CDR2 YFSETQ. The DNA for the CDR3 is TGCGCCAGCAGTCAGCGGGGCATCACAGATACGCAGTATTTT. Translating gives CASSQRGITDTQYF.

The genes are TRBV12-3 or TRBV12-4 and TRBJ2-2; D gene ambiguous. The CDR3 is 14 residues long. Trimming shortened V by 3 bases and J by 2 bases, and 7 bases separated the two germline ends. The CDR3 protein is CASSFHSNTGELFF. The CDR3 nucleotides are TGTGCCAGCAGTTTTCACTCTAACACCGGGGAGCTGTTTTTT.

This clonotype was seen a few times. This rearrangement joins TRBV25-1 to TRBJ2-3; possibly TRBD1 or TRBD2 for D (5 bases each). Between the trimmed V and J ends, which lost 1 base and 2 bases, there was a span of 19 bases. Germline V gene data show CDR1 as MGHDK and CDR2 as SYGVNS. The CDR3 has 18 amino acids. The CDR3, as DNA: TGTGCCAGCAGTGAATGGTTCCTTCGGGGACCTCCCACAGATACGCAGTATTTT. This codes for CASSEWFLRGPPTDTQYF.

This chain uses TRBV19 with TRBJ2-6, with D uncertain. CDR3 length: 16 residues. The germline V and J ends were trimmed by 5 bases and 0 bases, with 11 bases remaining between them. Germline V gene lookup returns CDR1 LNHDA and CDR2 SQIVND (reference sequence). CDR3 in amino acids: CASSVGRPSGANVLTF. CDR3 sequence (DNA): TGTGCCAGTAGTGTGGGTCGCCCCTCTGGGGCCAACGTCCTGACTTTC. Looking up the rest from reference TRBV19 and TRBJ2-6 gives the full variable domain: DGGITQSPKYLFRKEGQNVTLSCEQNLNHDAMYWYRQDPGQGLRLIYYSQIVNDFQKGDIAEGYSVSREKKESFPLTVTSAQKNPTAFYLCASSVGRPSGANVLTFGAGSRLTVL.

The V call is TRBV15, the J call TRBJ1-5; D not resolved. V shed 0 bases and J shed 7 bases, with 10 bases lying between them. The CDR3 runs to 14 residues. Germline V lookup: CDR1 LNHNV, CDR2 YYDKDF (reference sequence). Written as DNA, the CDR3 is TGTGCCACCAGCAGAGAGTTCACAGACCAGCCCCAGCATTTT. Translated, it gives CATSREFTDQPQHF.

This clonotype was observed many times. J is TRBJ2-7 and V is TRBV27; D uncertain. V was shortened by 7 bases and J by 6 bases, with 7 bases between the two germline ends. The CDR3 is 10 residues long. Germline V gives CDR1 MNHEY, CDR2 SMNVEV (reference sequence). Here the CDR3 reads CASIRSEQYF. DNA for the CDR3: TGTGCCAGCATACGAAGCGAGCAGTACTTC.

This clonotype has only a few counts. This chain joins TRBV3-1 and TRBJ1-5, with 7 bases identical to TRBD1. This CDR3 spans 14 amino acids. The germline gives CDR1 LGHDT, CDR2 YNNKEL (reference sequence). The trim removed 3 bases at V and 7 bases at J, leaving 6 bases unmatched. CDR3 sequence reads: CASSQFQGGQPQHF. The CDR3 DNA follows: TGTGCCAGCAGCCAGTTCCAGGGGGGCCAGCCCCAGCATTTT. The whole variable domain, filled in from reference TRBV3-1 and TRBJ1-5, reads DTAVSQTPKYLVTQMGNDKSIKCEQNLGHDTMYWYKQDSKKFLKIMFSYNNKELIINETVPNRFSPKSPDKAHLNLHINSLELGDSAVYFCASSQFQGGQPQHFGDGTRLSIL.

This clonotype has only a few counts. The chain links TRBV7-9 to TRBJ2-7; the match to TRBD2 covers 7 bases. The germline gives CDR1 SEHNR, CDR2 FQNEAQ (reference sequence). This CDR3 has 13 amino acids. V shed 7 bases, J shed 2 bases, and the junction held 5 bases outside the gene matches. CDR3 nucleotide sequence: TGTGCCAGCATCTCGGGAGGTACCTACGAGCAGTACTTC. Its translation is CASISGGTYEQYF.

This clonotype was seen only a few times. This chain uses TRBV12-3 or TRBV12-4 with TRBJ1-5; no clear D gene. V was shortened by 10 bases and J by 0 bases, with 7 bases between the two germline ends. The CDR3 contains 12 residues. The CDR3 DNA is TGTGCCACCAGACTTAGCAATCAGCCCCAGCATTTT. Its protein product is CATRLSNQPQHF.

Only a few counts were recorded for this clonotype. The J gene is TRBJ1-2, the V gene TRBV21-1; the D call TRBD1 from the table was never checked on the DNA. TRBV21-1 is given as a pseudogene. The CDR3 covers 17 residues. CDR3 nucleotide sequence: TGTGCCAGCAGCAAAAGCGACAAGAAGGGGTCGGACTATGGCTACACCTTC. Amino acids: CASSKSDKKGSDYGYTF.

The gene calls are TRBV20-1 and TRBJ2-4; D gene ambiguous. Germline CDR1 is DFQATT and CDR2 is SNEGSKA (reference sequence). The CDR3 covers 13 residues. V dropped 7 bases and J dropped 3 bases, with 13 bases sitting between them. The CDR3 DNA reads TGCAGTGAGCATGGGGATGGCAAAAACATTCAGTACTTC. Amino acid sequence: CSEHGDGKNIQYF.

This clonotype was recorded a few times. In nucleotides, the CDR3 is TGCAGTTCAGGAGGGAACACTGAAGCTTTCTTT. This translates into CSSGGNTEAFF. The chain combines TRBV20-1 with TRBJ1-1; D is unclear. Germline V CDR1 and CDR2: DFQATT, SNEGSKA (reference sequence). This CDR3 comprises 11 residues. Trimming stripped 8 bases from V and 1 base from J, with 8 bases between.

The rearrangement joins TRBV6-1 to TRBJ2-7; the match to TRBD1 covers 8 bases. The CDR3 runs to 15 residues. V was clipped by 6 bases and J by 3 bases; unmatched bases: 10. Germline CDR1 is MNHNS and CDR2 is SASEGT. The CDR3 is CASRETGGPIYEQYV. The CDR3 DNA reads as TGTGCCAGCAGAGAAACAGGGGGACCCATCTACGAGCAGTACGTC.